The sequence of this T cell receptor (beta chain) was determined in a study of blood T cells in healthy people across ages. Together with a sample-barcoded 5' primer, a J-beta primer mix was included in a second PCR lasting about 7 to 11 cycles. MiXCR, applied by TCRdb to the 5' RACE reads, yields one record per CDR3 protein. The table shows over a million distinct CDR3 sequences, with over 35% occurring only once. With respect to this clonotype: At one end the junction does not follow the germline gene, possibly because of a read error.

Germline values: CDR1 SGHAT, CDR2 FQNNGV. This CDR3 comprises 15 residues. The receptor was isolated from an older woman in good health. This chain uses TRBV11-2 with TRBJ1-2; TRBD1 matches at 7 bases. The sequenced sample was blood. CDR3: CACSSTTGLDYGYTF. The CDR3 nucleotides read TGTGCCTGCAGCTCGACGACAGGGCTCGACTATGGCTACACCTTC.